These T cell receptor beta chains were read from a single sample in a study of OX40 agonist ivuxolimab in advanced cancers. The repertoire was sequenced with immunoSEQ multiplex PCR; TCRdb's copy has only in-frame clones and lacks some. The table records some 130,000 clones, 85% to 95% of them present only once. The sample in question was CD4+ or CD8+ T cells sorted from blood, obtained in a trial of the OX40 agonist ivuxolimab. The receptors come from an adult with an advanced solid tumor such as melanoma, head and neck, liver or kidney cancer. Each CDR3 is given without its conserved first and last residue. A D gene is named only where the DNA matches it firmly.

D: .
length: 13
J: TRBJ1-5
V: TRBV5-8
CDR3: ASSLMGDSNQPQH

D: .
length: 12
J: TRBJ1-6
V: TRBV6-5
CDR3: ASSYGQGGSPLH

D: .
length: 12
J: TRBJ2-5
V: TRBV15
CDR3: ATSRDLGQETQY

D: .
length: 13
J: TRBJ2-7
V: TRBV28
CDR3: ASSSPGEVSYEQY

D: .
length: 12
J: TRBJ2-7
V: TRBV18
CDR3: ASSPQGGEREQY

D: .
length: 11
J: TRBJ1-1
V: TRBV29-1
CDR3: SYSGTLNTEAF

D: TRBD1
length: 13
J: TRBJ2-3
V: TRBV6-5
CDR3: ASSYGTGGADTQY

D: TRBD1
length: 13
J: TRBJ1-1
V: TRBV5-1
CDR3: ASSSLQGSGTEAF

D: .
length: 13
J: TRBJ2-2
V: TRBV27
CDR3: ASSPRQSNTGELF

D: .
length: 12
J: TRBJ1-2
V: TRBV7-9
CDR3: ASSLSRGGYGYT

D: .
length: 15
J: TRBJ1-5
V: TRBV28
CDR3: ASSPPEDYYSNQPQH

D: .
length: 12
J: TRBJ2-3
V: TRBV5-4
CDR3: ASSRWDGTDTQY

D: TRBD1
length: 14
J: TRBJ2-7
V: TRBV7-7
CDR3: ASSLGPGQGAGEQY

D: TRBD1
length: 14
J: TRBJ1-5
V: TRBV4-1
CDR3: ASSQVWGTGNQPQH

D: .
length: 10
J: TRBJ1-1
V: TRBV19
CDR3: ASLPAVGEAF

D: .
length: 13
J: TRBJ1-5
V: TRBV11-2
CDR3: ASSTGVAGGQPQH

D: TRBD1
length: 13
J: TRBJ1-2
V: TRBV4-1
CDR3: ASSHLGRDRGGYT

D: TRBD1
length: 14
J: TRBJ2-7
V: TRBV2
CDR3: ASSERGQGTRYEQY

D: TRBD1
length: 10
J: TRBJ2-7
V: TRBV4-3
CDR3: ASSGDRVEQY

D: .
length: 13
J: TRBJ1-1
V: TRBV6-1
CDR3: ASSLLRGGNTEAF

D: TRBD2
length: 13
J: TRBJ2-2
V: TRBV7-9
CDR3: ASSASGGLISRLF

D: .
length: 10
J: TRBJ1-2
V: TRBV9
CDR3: ASSAGNYGYT

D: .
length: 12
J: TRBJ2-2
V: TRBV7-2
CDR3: ASSFAANTGELF

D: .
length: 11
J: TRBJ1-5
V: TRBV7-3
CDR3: ASSTRPGQPQH

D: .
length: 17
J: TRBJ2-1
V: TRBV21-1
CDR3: ASTKGTSGKRGTYNEQF

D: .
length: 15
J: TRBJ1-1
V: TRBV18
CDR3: ASSPSRGGAGNTEAF

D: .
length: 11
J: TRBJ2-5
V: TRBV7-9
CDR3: ASSLTREETQY

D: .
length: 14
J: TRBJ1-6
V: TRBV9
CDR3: ASSVYPGSVGSPLH

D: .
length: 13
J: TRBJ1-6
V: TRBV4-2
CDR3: ASSQADLINSPLH

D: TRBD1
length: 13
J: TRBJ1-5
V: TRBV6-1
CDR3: ASRQGATGNQPQH

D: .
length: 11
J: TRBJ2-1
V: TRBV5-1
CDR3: ASRDKGVGEQF

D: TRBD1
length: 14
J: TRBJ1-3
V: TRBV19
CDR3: ASSPTLQGAGNTIY

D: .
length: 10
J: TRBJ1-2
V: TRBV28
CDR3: ASRTRGYGYT

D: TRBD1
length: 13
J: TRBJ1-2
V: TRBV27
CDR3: ASSFSDRGHYGYT

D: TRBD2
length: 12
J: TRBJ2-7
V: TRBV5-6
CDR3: ASSLGTSLHEQY

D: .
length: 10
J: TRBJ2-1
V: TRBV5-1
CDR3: ASSLEGNEQF

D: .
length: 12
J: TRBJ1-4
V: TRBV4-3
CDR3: ASSEHATNEKLF

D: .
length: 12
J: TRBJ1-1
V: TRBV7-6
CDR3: ASSSRFGLTEAF

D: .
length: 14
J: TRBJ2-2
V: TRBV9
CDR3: ASSPGGLTNTGELF

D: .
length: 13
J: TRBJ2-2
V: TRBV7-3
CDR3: ASSLTGGAFGELF

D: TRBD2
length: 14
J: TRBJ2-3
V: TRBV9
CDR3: ASSVVPSGRGDTQY

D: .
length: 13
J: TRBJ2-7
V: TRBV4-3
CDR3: ASSQERVGSYEQY

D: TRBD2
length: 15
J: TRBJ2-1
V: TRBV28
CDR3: ASRRTSGRVGYNEQF